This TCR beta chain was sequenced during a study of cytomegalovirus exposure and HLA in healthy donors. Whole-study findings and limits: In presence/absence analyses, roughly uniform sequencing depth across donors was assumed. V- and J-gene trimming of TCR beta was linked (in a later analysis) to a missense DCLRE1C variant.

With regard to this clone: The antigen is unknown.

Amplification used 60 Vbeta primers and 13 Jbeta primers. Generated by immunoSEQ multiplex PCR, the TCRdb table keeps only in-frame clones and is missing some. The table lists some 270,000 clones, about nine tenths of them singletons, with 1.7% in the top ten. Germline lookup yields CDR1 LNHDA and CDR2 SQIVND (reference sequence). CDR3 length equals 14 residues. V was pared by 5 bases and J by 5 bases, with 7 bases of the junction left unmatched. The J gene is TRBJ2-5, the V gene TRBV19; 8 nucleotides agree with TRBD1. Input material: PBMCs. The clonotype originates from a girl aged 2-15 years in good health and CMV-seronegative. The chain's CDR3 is CASSSGQGQETQYF. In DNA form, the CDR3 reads TGTGCCAGTAGTTCTGGACAGGGTCAGGAGACCCAGTACTTC.